These 20 T cell receptor beta chains were all obtained from the same sample, sequenced in a study of cytomegalovirus exposure and HLA in healthy donors. Both 60 Vbeta primers and 13 Jbeta primers went into the PCR. TCRdb keeps only in-frame clones here, not all; method: immunoSEQ multiplex PCR. The sample consists of around 240,000 clones, 82% of them appearing once. Sequenced material: PBMCs. These TCRs come from a woman in her forties in good health and CMV-seropositive.

The chain combines TRBV13 with TRBJ1-4; 8 bases match TRBD1. The CDR3 has 14 residues. V lost 0 bases to trimming and J lost 14 bases; unmatched junction nucleotides: 8. The germline V gene encodes CDR1 PRHDT and CDR2 FYEKMQ (reference sequence). CDR3 sequence: CASSLGGQGANLFF. The CDR3 nucleotides are TGTGCCAGCAGCTTAGGGGGCCAGGGGGCGAATCTGTTTTTT.

This clone was detected only a few times. The V gene is TRBV19, the J gene TRBJ1-4, with TRBD1 matching 9 bases. V lost 5 bases and J lost 5; bases outside the gene matches: 6. Germline V gene lookup returns CDR1 LNHDA and CDR2 SQIVND (reference sequence). The CDR3 is 15 residues long. CDR3 protein: CASSDRTGANEKLFF. The CDR3 region has the DNA TGTGCCAGTAGTGACCGGACAGGGGCGAATGAAAAACTGTTTTTT.

The chain couples TRBV5-5 to TRBJ1-2, with D possibly matching TRBD1 (5 bases). The CDR3 contains 15 residues. Per germline, CDR1 SGHKS and CDR2 YYEKEE (reference sequence). Trimming left V 1 base short and J 4 bases short, with 14 bases between. The DNA of the CDR3 is TGTGCCAGCAGCTTGTCGCCAGGGTCGCCCTATGGCTACACCTTC. Amino acids: CASSLSPGSPYGYTF.

J is TRBJ2-3 and V is TRBV29-1; 7 positions agree with TRBD1. V was pared by 5 bases and J by 3 bases, with 8 bases of the junction left unmatched. The CDR3 is 14 residues long. Germline lookup yields CDR1 SQVTM and CDR2 ANQGSEA. DNA for the CDR3: TGCAGCGTTACAGGGGCTTTAGGGACAGATACGCAGTATTTT. Translation gives CSVTGALGTDTQYF.

The DNA for the CDR3 is TGTGCCAGCAGCGGGTGCAGGGGGCAAGTCAATGAGCAGTTCTTC. This encodes CASSGCRGQVNEQFF. This chain uses TRBV21-1 with TRBJ2-1; the D call of TRBD1 is as the table states it, not checked on the DNA. TRBV21-1 is flagged as a pseudogene. This CDR3 contains 15 residues.

This clone has only a few counts. The rearrangement uses TRBV9 and TRBJ1-5, with 7 nucleotides matching TRBD1. Germline V gene sequence: CDR1 SGDLS, CDR2 YYNGEE. CDR3 length: 15 amino acids. V gave up 5 bases and J gave up 5 bases; unmatched junction bases: 10. The CDR3 bases are TGTGCCAGCAGTGCGGGAGGGGGCGGTCATCAGCCCCAGCATTTT. It encodes CASSAGGGGHQPQHF.

The chain uses TRBV5-6 and TRBJ2-7, with a weak D call TRBD1 (6 bases). CDR3 length: 13 amino acids. V dropped 4 bases and J dropped 6 bases, with 14 bases sitting between them. Germline CDR1 and CDR2: SGHDT and YYEEEE. The CDR3 is CASSALDRTEQYF. CDR3 DNA sequence: TGTGCCAGCAGCGCCCTCGACAGGACCGAGCAGTACTTC.

This clone was picked up a small number of times. The chain couples TRBV6-5 to TRBJ2-3; D gene ambiguous. The CDR3 totals 11 residues. Trimming pared 5 bases from V and 6 bases from J, leaving 6 bases between. Per the germline V gene, CDR1 is MNHEY and CDR2 is SVGAGI. The DNA for the CDR3 is TGTGCCAGCAGTAGCGAGGATACGCAGTATTTT. Translating it yields CASSSEDTQYF.

This sequence joins TRBV9 and TRBJ1-3; 10 bases map to TRBD1. Per the germline V gene, CDR1 is SGDLS and CDR2 is YYNGEE. V was clipped by 2 bases and J by 3 bases; unmatched bases: 2. This CDR3 region has 15 residues. CDR3 in amino acids: CASSVTGGLGNTIYF. In DNA, the CDR3 is TGTGCCAGCAGCGTGACAGGGGGCCTTGGAAACACCATATATTTT.

On this clone: An end of the junction differs from the germline gene, which may be a read error. This chain joins TRBV7-9 and TRBJ2-5; a possible D gene is TRBD1 (6 bases). The CDR3 loop spans 13 amino acids. Germline values: CDR1 SEHNR, CDR2 FQNEAQ (reference sequence). In DNA, the CDR3 is TGTTCCAGCAGCTTACAGGGTCAAGAGACCCAGTACTTC. This translates into CSSSLQGQETQYF.

This clone has just one count. The V gene is TRBV2, the J gene TRBJ2-3; D ambiguous. The CDR3 spans 14 residues. The ends were cut back, 6 bases at V and 2 bases at J, with 12 bases in the middle. Germline values: CDR1 SNHLY, CDR2 FYNNEI. CDR3 loop: CASSFETSTDTQYF. CDR3 coding DNA: TGTGCCAGCAGCTTTGAGACATCCACAGATACGCAGTATTTT.

The J gene is TRBJ1-2, the V gene TRBV9; possibly TRBD1 for D (5 bases). Germline CDR1 and CDR2: SGDLS and YYNGEE. CDR3 length equals 18 residues. V was cut by 0 bases and J by 4 bases, with 22 bases left in between. The CDR3 region is CASSVEGSLTSSPYGYTF. The CDR3 nucleotides read TGTGCCAGCAGCGTAGAGGGGTCACTAACTTCCAGCCCCTATGGCTACACCTTC.

The gene calls are TRBV9 and TRBJ1-2; TRBD1 might be the D (6 bases). Germline CDR1 is SGDLS and CDR2 is YYNGEE. CDR3 length: 13 amino acids. V was cut by 0 bases and J by 3 bases, with 6 bases left in between. The CDR3 nucleotides are TGTGCCAGCAGCGTAGGACAGGACTATGGCTACACCTTC. Amino acid sequence: CASSVGQDYGYTF. Complete variable domain (other parts from reference TRBV9 and TRBJ1-2): DSGVTQTPKHLITATGQRVTLRCSPRSGDLSVYWYQQSLDQGLQFLIQYYNGEERAKGNILERFSAQQFPDLHSELNLSSLELGDSALYFCASSVGQDYGYTFGSGTRLTVV.

The V and J genes are TRBV9 and TRBJ2-7; D not certain. Germline CDR1 and CDR2: SGDLS and YYNGEE. Trimming stripped 3 bases from V and 2 bases from J, with 15 bases between. The CDR3 consists of 15 residues. CDR3 amino acids: CASSDAAGSAYEQYF. DNA for the CDR3: TGTGCCAGCAGCGACGCCGCCGGGTCCGCCTACGAGCAGTACTTC.

This chain joins TRBV6-6 and TRBJ1-5; TRBD1 might be the D (6 bases). The CDR3 extends over 16 amino acids. V was clipped by 6 bases and J by 0 bases, with 15 bases between them. Per germline, CDR1 MNHNY and CDR2 SVGAGI (reference sequence). Here the CDR3 DNA reads TGTGCCAGCAGGTCCTATACAGGGAGTAGCAATCAGCCCCAGCATTTT. The encoded protein is CASRSYTGSSNQPQHF.

The chain has TRBV30 and TRBJ2-1; 8 positions agree with TRBD2. The V and J ends lost 4 bases and 7 bases, in that order; junction bases with no gene match: 12. Germline-derived CDR1 and CDR2 are GTSNPN and SVGIG (reference sequence). This CDR3 has 15 amino acids. The CDR3 DNA follows: TGTGCCTGGACTGTTTCAGCGGGAGAAGGGAATGAGCAGTTCTTC. Protein: CAWTVSAGEGNEQFF.

The CDR3 region has the DNA TGTGCCAGCAGTGGTCAGGGGGCCTACGAGCAGTACTTC. Translation gives CASSGQGAYEQYF. The chain is built from TRBV2 and TRBJ2-7, with 7 bases aligning to TRBD1. V lost 4 bases, J lost 2 bases, and 2 bases stayed unmatched. The CDR3 totals 13 residues. Germline V gene data show CDR1 as SNHLY and CDR2 as FYNNEI.

The chain uses TRBV6-6 and TRBJ2-7; TRBD1 agrees at 8 bases. The V and J ends lost 0 bases and 0 bases, in that order; junction bases with no gene match: 1. The length of the CDR3 is 15 residues. Germline V gene data show CDR1 as MNHNY and CDR2 as SVGAGI (reference sequence). The CDR3 is CASSYSGTGSYEQYF. Written as DNA, the CDR3 is TGTGCCAGCAGTTACTCTGGGACAGGCTCCTACGAGCAGTACTTC.

The chain combines TRBV6-1 with TRBJ2-5; 8 bases map to TRBD1. The DNA end favors TRBJ2-7, so the J call may be wrong. Germline CDR1 and CDR2: MNHNS and SASEGT. The length of the CDR3 is 14 residues. The CDR3 reads CASSPSGTGSEQYF. The DNA of the CDR3 is TGTGCCAGCAGTCCTTCCGGGACAGGATCCGAGCAGTACTTC.

The chain recombines TRBV5-4 with TRBJ1-6; 10 bases map to TRBD1. Germline CDR1 SGHNT, CDR2 YYREEE (reference sequence). The V segment lost 3 bases and the J segment 10 bases; nucleotides outside the gene matches: 7. This CDR3 contains 15 residues. CDR3 loop: CASSSSGTGDSPLHF. In nucleotides, the CDR3 is TGTGCCAGCAGCTCCTCCGGGACAGGGGACTCACCCCTCCACTTT.